This TCR beta chain was profiled in a study of T cell responses to AZD1222 COVID-19 vaccine. The CDR3 runs to 14 residues. CDR1 and CDR2 from the germline V gene are MDHEN and SYDVKM. Here immunoSEQ multiplex PCR was the method, and the copy in TCRdb shows in-frame clones only, minus some. Of 140,000 or so clones in the sample, roughly 90% were seen once. The gene calls are TRBV28 and TRBJ2-1; perhaps TRBD2 as D (6 bases). Material: peripheral blood, obtained 28 days after the second AZD1222 dose. The TCR comes from an adult who received the AZD1222 COVID-19 vaccine. The chain's CDR3 is CADRPGEVVREQFF. As DNA, the CDR3 is TGTGCAGACCGCCCGGGGGAGGTAGTCAGAGAGCAGTTCTTC.